This T cell receptor (beta chain) was profiled in a study of blood T cell repertoires in COVID-19. On the study more broadly: Nucleic acid was either cDNA or gDNA, and it came from T cells, B-cell-depleted T cells, or PBMCs.

V was pared by 4 bases and J by 0 bases, with 13 bases between. This CDR3 contains 16 residues. CDR1 is SGHKS and CDR2 is YYEKEE in the germline V gene (reference sequence). Method: immunoSEQ multiplex PCR; TCRdb's copy keeps in-frame clones and lacks some. The top ten clones hold around 10% of a sample with fewer than 250,000 clones, 70% to 90% of them seen once. The chain has TRBV5-5 and TRBJ1-4; D call uncertain. The sequenced sample was peripheral blood. This sequence was found in a man between 45 and 60 years old with COVID-19, enrolled during active disease. CDR3 DNA sequence: TGTGCCAGCAGCGGGCAGTTGAGGGCAACTAATGAAAAACTGTTTTTT. Protein: CASSGQLRATNEKLFF.